The present entry profiles one T cell receptor beta chain with its context. Germline V gene lookup returns CDR1 SGHRS and CDR2 YFSETQ. The CDR3 is 14 amino acids. Trimming pared 0 bases from V and 3 bases from J, leaving 8 bases between. Ages ranged from roughly 18 to 100 years, with residence in approximately 25 US areas. Assignments of participants to cohorts depended upon their own reported clinical history. The data are from a study of blood T cell repertoires in COVID-19. Study as a whole: Recovery meant two consecutive negative NP/OP PCR tests, professional clearance, or resolved symptoms. PBMCs, B-cell-depleted T cells, or T cells were the source of the cDNA or gDNA that made up the material.

TCRdb keeps only in-frame clones here, not all; method: immunoSEQ multiplex PCR. The sample consists of a few hundred thousand clones, about 90% of them appearing once. The specimen sequenced was PBMCs or T cells enriched from blood (not recorded which). The chain uses TRBV5-1 and TRBJ2-3, with no clear D. The source of this sequence is a middle-aged man in a cohort exposed to, infected with or recovered from COVID-19 (not recorded which). CDR3 sequence reads: CASSLGDWTDTQYF. CDR3 bases: TGCGCCAGCAGCTTGGGAGATTGGACAGATACGCAGTATTTT.